Listed below are T cell receptor beta chains from one sample, sequenced in a study of cytomegalovirus exposure and HLA in healthy donors. The method was immunoSEQ multiplex PCR; TCRdb's version includes in-frame clones alone and lacks a portion of them. The table lists 140,000 or so clones, roughly 65% of them singletons. Material for sequencing was PBMCs. These receptor sequences come from a man aged 60-69 years in good health and CMV-seronegative. The CDR3 runs from the conserved cysteine through the conserved F or W. Each record gives: clone size, V gene, D gene, J gene, CDR3 protein, CDR3 DNA. D genes are given only for firm matches. Clone size is stated in some rows and not others, as once, few, many or a class when expanded.

>-|TRBV27|-|TRBJ1-5
CASTTHRRGRSNQPQHF
TGTGCCAGCACTACGCACAGGCGTGGACGTAGCAATCAGCCCCAGCATTTT
>few|TRBV6-1|-|TRBJ1-5
CASSEAGGGVRPQHF
TGTGCCAGCAGTGAAGCGGGCGGAGGAGTTCGTCCCCAGCATTTT
>-|TRBV12-2|-|TRBJ2-6
CASRLADRAHSGANVLTF
TGTGCAAGTCGCTTAGCTGACAGGGCCCACTCTGGGGCCAACGTCCTGACTTTC
>few|TRBV6-1|TRBD1|TRBJ1-1
CACRDRVTEAFF
TGTGCCTGTCGGGACAGGGTAACTGAAGCTTTCTTT
>-|TRBV5-1|-|TRBJ1-1
CASSLVSRGTEAFF
TGCGCCAGCAGCTTGGTTTCACGGGGCACTGAAGCTTTCTTT
>-|TRBV5-1|TRBD1|TRBJ2-1
CASSYTGGGVNEQFF
TGCGCCAGCAGTTATACAGGGGGCGGTGTAAATGAGCAGTTCTTC
>-|TRBV19|-|TRBJ1-1
CASSSGVAGTEAFF
TGTGCCAGTAGTTCCGGGGTCGCGGGCACTGAAGCTTTCTTT
>-|TRBV2|-|TRBJ2-1
CASSYGNEQFF
TGTGCCAGCAGCTACGGCAATGAGCAGTTCTTC
>-|TRBV2|TRBD1|TRBJ1-4
CASYGTGDGEEKLFF
TGTGCCAGCTACGGGACAGGGGACGGAGAAGAAAAACTGTTTTTT
>-|TRBV7-9|-|TRBJ1-1
CASSLTGNAEAFF
TGTGCCAGCAGCTTGACAGGTAACGCTGAAGCTTTCTTT
>-|TRBV30|TRBD1|TRBJ2-7
CAWSRPRQGIEDNGHYEQYF
TGTGCCTGGAGTCGTCCCCGACAGGGTATAGAGGATAACGGACACTACGAGCAGTACTTC
>-|TRBV6-5|-|TRBJ2-5
CASSPPAGETQYF
TGTGCCAGCAGTCCGCCAGCGGGAGAGACCCAGTACTTC
>-|TRBV5-4|-|TRBJ2-3
CASSSTFFTTDTQYF
TGTGCCAGCAGCTCAACTTTTTTTACCACAGATACGCAGTATTTT
>-|TRBV19|TRBD2|TRBJ2-3
CASSPGLAGATDTQYF
TGTGCCAGTAGTCCGGGACTAGCGGGAGCTACAGATACGCAGTATTTT
>-|TRBV5-1|TRBD1|TRBJ2-7
CASSLVGTGGRSVYEQYF
TGCGCCAGCAGCTTGGTTGGCACAGGGGGCCGGAGTGTCTACGAGCAGTACTTC
>-|TRBV18|-|TRBJ1-2
CASSPPGQTRPYGYTF
TGTGCCAGCTCACCACCCGGACAGACCAGGCCGTATGGCTACACCTTC
>few|TRBV6-4|-|TRBJ2-2
CASFEPPPPGELFF
TGTGCCAGCTTCGAGCCACCCCCCCCCGGGGAGCTGTTTTTT
>-|TRBV6-5|TRBD2|TRBJ2-7
CASSSFGLARQNEQYF
TGTGCCAGCAGTTCATTCGGACTAGCAAGACAGAACGAGCAGTACTTC
>-|TRBV28|TRBD2|TRBJ2-6
CASIGGAGANVLTF
TGTGCCAGCATTGGGGGGGCTGGGGCCAACGTCCTGACTTTC
>-|TRBV14|TRBD2|TRBJ2-1
CASSRGLAGLHEQFF
TGTGCCAGCAGTCGTGGACTAGCGGGATTACATGAGCAGTTCTTC
>-|TRBV7-3|TRBD2|TRBJ2-1
CASSLSPQGSGRYNEQFF
TGTGCCAGCAGCTTAAGCCCCCAGGGTAGCGGGAGGTACAATGAGCAGTTCTTC
>-|TRBV28|TRBD1|TRBJ1-2
CASSRPGGESYGYTF
TGTGCCAGCAGTCGCCCAGGGGGAGAGAGCTATGGCTACACCTTC
>few|TRBV6-5|TRBD2|TRBJ2-2
CASSRAGVNTGELFF
TGTGCCAGCAGTCGAGCGGGAGTGAACACCGGGGAGCTGTTTTTT
>-|TRBV11-1|-|TRBJ1-1
CASSPPAGHLNTEAFF
TGTGCCAGCAGCCCCCCGGCTGGGCACCTTAACACTGAAGCTTTCTTT
>-|TRBV7-9|-|TRBJ2-7
CASSSTAEQYF
TGTGCCAGCAGCTCCACAGCCGAGCAGTACTTC
>few|TRBV5-1|TRBD2|TRBJ2-5
CASSFNGLAGGVETQYF
TGCGCCAGCAGCTTTAATGGACTAGCGGGAGGTGTGGAGACCCAGTACTTC
>once|TRBV5-6|-|TRBJ1-2
CASINVEGQSYGYTF
TGTGCCAGCATCAACGTCGAAGGACAGAGCTATGGCTACACCTTC
>-|TRBV5-8|-|TRBJ2-7
CASSKRFLYEQYF
TGTGCCAGCAGCAAGAGATTCCTTTACGAGCAGTACTTC
>-|TRBV14|-|TRBJ1-1
CASSQDRGGKGTEAFF
TGTGCCAGCAGCCAAGATCGCGGGGGCAAGGGCACTGAAGCTTTCTTT
>-|TRBV6-1|-|TRBJ1-6
CASNAEGLGSPLHF
TGTGCCAGCAACGCGGAGGGTCTTGGTTCACCCCTCCACTTT
>-|TRBV6-5|-|TRBJ2-1
CASTHRGPVTNEQFF
TGTGCCAGCACTCATCGGGGTCCGGTTACAAATGAGCAGTTCTTC
>-|TRBV19|-|TRBJ2-7
CASSIAGQYEQYF
TGTGCCAGTAGTATAGCCGGACAGTACGAGCAGTACTTC
>-|TRBV30|TRBD1|TRBJ1-2
CAWSVSGGGGYTF
TGTGCCTGGAGTGTGTCAGGGGGTGGTGGCTACACCTTC
>few|TRBV7-2|TRBD2|TRBJ2-7
CASSLAAPSGGTYEQYF
TGTGCCAGCAGCTTAGCGGCCCCTAGCGGGGGCACCTACGAGCAGTACTTC
>-|TRBV28|TRBD1|TRBJ1-2
CASTLRPGTGNGYTF
TGTGCCAGCACCCTTCGTCCCGGGACAGGGAACGGCTACACCTTC
>-|TRBV6-1|TRBD2|TRBJ2-1
CASSGFGTSDYNEQFF
TGTGCCAGCAGTGGGTTCGGGACTAGCGATTACAATGAGCAGTTCTTC
>-|TRBV7-2|TRBD1|TRBJ2-5
CASSLMPGGIRETQYF
TGTGCCAGCAGCTTAATGCCAGGGGGCATCAGGGAGACCCAGTACTTC
>-|TRBV5-6|-|TRBJ1-5
CASSYIAQGGNQPQHF
TGTGCCAGCAGCTACATTGCCCAGGGTGGCAATCAGCCCCAGCATTTT
>-|TRBV7-2|-|TRBJ2-1
CASSERGYGAYNEQFF
TGTGCCAGCAGCGAGAGAGGGTATGGAGCCTACAATGAGCAGTTCTTC